The T cell receptor beta chain under discussion was sequenced for a study of T cell responses to AZD1222 COVID-19 vaccine. Method: immunoSEQ multiplex PCR; TCRdb's copy keeps in-frame clones and lacks some. Of some 93,000 clones listed, over 75% are singletons. V was pared by 5 bases and J by 4 bases, with 2 bases of the junction left unmatched. The CDR3 sequence is 13 residues long. CDR1 and CDR2 (germline): MDHEN, SYDVKM. Second doses were pooled across both intervals (about 4 or about 12 weeks). The chain couples TRBV28 to TRBJ2-7, with 10 bases that match TRBD1. Sequencing used peripheral blood, obtained 28 days after the second AZD1222 dose. This TCR was sampled from an adult who received the AZD1222 COVID-19 vaccine. CDR3 DNA: TGTGCCAGCAGTCCGGGACAGGGGTACGAGCAGTACTTC. Translated: CASSPGQGYEQYF.